This T cell receptor beta chain derives from a study of monozygotic twins with inflammatory bowel disease. Via template switching, UMIs carrying a 6-nucleotide sample barcode were introduced. TCRdb derives one entry per CDR3 protein from the 5' RACE reads, leaving out DNA. The sample holds over 100,000 distinct CDR3 sequences. The germline V gene encodes CDR1 SGHAT and CDR2 FQNNGV. The CDR3 length is 12 residues. Sequencing used blood. The sequence came from a human donor with ulcerative colitis or Crohn's disease, or a healthy co-twin of an affected twin (not recorded which). The rearrangement joins TRBV11-2 to TRBJ1-1. This CDR3 reads CASSSLTTEAFF.